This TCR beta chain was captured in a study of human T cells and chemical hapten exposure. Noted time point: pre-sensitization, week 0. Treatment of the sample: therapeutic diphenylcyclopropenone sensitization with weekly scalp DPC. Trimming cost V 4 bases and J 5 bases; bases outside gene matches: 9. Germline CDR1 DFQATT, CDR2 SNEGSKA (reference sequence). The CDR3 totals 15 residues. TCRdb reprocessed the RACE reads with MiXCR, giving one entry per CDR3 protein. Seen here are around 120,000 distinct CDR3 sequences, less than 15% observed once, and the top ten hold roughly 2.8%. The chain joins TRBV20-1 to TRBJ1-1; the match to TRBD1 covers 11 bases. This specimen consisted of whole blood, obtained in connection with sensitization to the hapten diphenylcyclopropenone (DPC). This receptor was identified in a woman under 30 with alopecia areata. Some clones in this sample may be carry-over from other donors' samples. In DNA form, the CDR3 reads TGCAGTGCTAACCGGGACAGGGGGATTTTGACTGAAGCTTTCTTT. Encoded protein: CSANRDRGILTEAFF.